These 24 T cell receptor beta chains were sequenced from one sample in a study of shared clonotypes between healthy human individuals (dated by TCRdb to 2020 to 2021). Preparation of the library involved the immunoSEQ multiplex PCR assay. The immuneACCESS repertoire file appears here via TCRdb, limited to in-frame rearrangements. These files lack a portion of the clones; in checked studies, under half of the deficit traces to unresolved V genes, and the cause of the others is not known. The sample yields approximately 1.5 million clones; 95% to 99% were counted once. The ten most abundant clones make up about 0.4% of the sample. The sample taken for sequencing was naive CD4+ T cells sorted from blood. Per the publication, the cell subset or site label means: CD45RA+ positively selected. The receptors shown here come from a man aged 25 to 40 in good health.

This clone is a singleton in its sample. This chain connects TRBV29-1 to TRBJ1-1; D possibly corresponds to TRBD1 (6 bases). V shed 4 bases and J shed 0 bases, with 18 bases lying between them. The CDR3 extends over 16 amino acids. Germline V CDR1 and CDR2: SQVTM, ANQGSEA. The chain's CDR3 is CSVAGGRWDMNTEAFF. The CDR3 DNA reads as TGCAGCGTTGCGGGGGGACGGTGGGACATGAACACTGAAGCTTTCTTT.

The gene calls are TRBV28 and TRBJ2-6; maybe TRBD2 (6 bases). Trimming left V 5 bases short and J 0 bases short, with 17 bases between. CDR1 and CDR2 from the germline V gene are MDHEN and SYDVKM. CDR3 size: 18 residues. The DNA for the CDR3 is TGTGCCAGCAGTCTTTATACGGACTATGACTCTGGGGCCAACGTCCTGACTTTC. This gives the protein CASSLYTDYDSGANVLTF.

The rearrangement links TRBV5-4 to TRBJ1-5; D remains unclear. Germline V gives CDR1 SGHNT, CDR2 YYREEE (reference sequence). CDR3 length: 15 amino acids. The ends were cut back, 1 base at V and 0 bases at J, with 8 bases in the middle. CDR3 sequence: CASSLLPDSNQPQHF. CDR3 sequence (DNA): TGTGCCAGCAGCTTGTTGCCGGATAGCAATCAGCCCCAGCATTTT.

Concerning this clone itself: Different DNA sequences within this sample yield the same CDR3. The chain employs TRBV19 and TRBJ1-1; unclear D gene. The CDR3 has 12 amino acids. Trimming removed 8 bases at V and 1 base at J, with 8 bases between. Germline V gene sequence: CDR1 LNHDA, CDR2 SQIVND (reference sequence). CDR3 sequence: CASSIGNTEAFF. DNA for the CDR3: TGTGCCAGTTCCATCGGGAACACTGAAGCTTTCTTT.

In this sample, this clone turned up a few times. This chain joins TRBV5-4 and TRBJ2-6; D may be TRBD1 (6 bases). The CDR3 covers 17 residues. Germline V gene lookup returns CDR1 SGHNT and CDR2 YYREEE (reference sequence). The ends were cut back, 2 bases at V and 1 base at J, with 13 bases in the middle. The CDR3 bases are TGTGCCAGCAGCTTACAGGACAGCGGATCTGGGGCCAACGTCCTGACTTTC. It is translated as CASSLQDSGSGANVLTF. Combining the CDR3 with reference TRBV5-4 and TRBJ2-6 gives the whole variable domain ETGVTQSPTHLIKTRGQQVTLRCSSQSGHNTVSWYQQALGQGPQFIFQYYREEENGRGNFPPRFSGLQFPNYSSELNVNALELDDSALYLCASSLQDSGSGANVLTFGAGSRLTVL.

Remarks on this clone: In the same sample, other DNA sequences code for this CDR3. This chain joins TRBV29-1 and TRBJ1-5; D is possibly TRBD1 (6 bases). CDR3 size: 13 residues. V was clipped by 4 bases and J by 1 base, with 8 bases between them. Germline V gives CDR1 SQVTM, CDR2 ANQGSEA. The CDR3 protein is CSVGGGSNQPQHF. CDR3 DNA sequence: TGCAGCGTTGGAGGGGGGAGCAATCAGCCCCAGCATTTT.

The CDR3 DNA sequence: TGTGCCAGCAGTGACCACCATTGGGATGAGCAGTTCTTC. This translates into CASSDHHWDEQFF. The rearrangement uses TRBV25-1 and TRBJ2-1; no firm D call. Trimming pared 3 bases from V and 8 bases from J, leaving 11 bases between. The CDR3 is made up of 13 amino acids. Germline assignment: CDR1 MGHDK and CDR2 SYGVNS.

The gene calls are TRBV5-6 and TRBJ2-4, with D unresolved. The germline V and J ends were trimmed by 0 bases and 0 bases, with 7 bases remaining between them. The CDR3 is 15 residues long. CDR1 is SGHDT, CDR2 YYEEEE, per germline. The CDR3 loop is CASSLANIAKNIQYF. In DNA, the CDR3 is TGTGCCAGCAGCTTGGCCAACATAGCCAAAAACATTCAGTACTTC. Supplemented by reference TRBV5-6 and TRBJ2-4, the full variable domain reads DAGVTQSPTHLIKTRGQQVTLRCSPKSGHDTVSWYQQALGQGPQFIFQYYEEEERQRGNFPDRFSGHQFPNYSSELNVNALLLGDSALYLCASSLANIAKNIQYFGAGTRLSVL.

The genes are TRBV6-1 and TRBJ1-1; TRBD1 is a possible D gene (6 bases). The CDR3 runs 14 residues. Per the germline V gene, CDR1 is MNHNS and CDR2 is SASEGT. Deletions cut 3 bases from V and 6 bases from J, with 14 bases between. In nucleotides, the CDR3 is TGTGCCAGCAGTGAGGACCACAGGGACCCTGAAGCTTTCTTT. This sequence encodes CASSEDHRDPEAFF.

This clone appeared once. The V and J genes are TRBV5-1 and TRBJ1-3, with 8 nucleotides matching TRBD1. The CDR3 length is 14 residues. Losses at the gene ends were 4 bases for V and 2 bases for J; bases not matched to a gene: 2. Per the germline V gene, CDR1 is SGHRS and CDR2 is YFSETQ. The CDR3 protein is CASSGGQAGNTIYF. The CDR3 DNA follows: TGCGCCAGCAGCGGGGGACAGGCTGGAAACACCATATATTTT.

The genes are TRBV5-4 and TRBJ2-7; 7 bases are shared with TRBD1. In germline, CDR1 is SGHNT, CDR2 YYREEE (reference sequence). V lost 5 bases to trimming and J lost 2 bases; unmatched junction nucleotides: 7. CDR3 size: 14 residues. CDR3 bases: TGTGCCAGCAGTTCGCAGGGGGTCGCCTACGAGCAGTACTTC. This translates into CASSSQGVAYEQYF.

The chain carries TRBV5-1 and TRBJ2-3; no clear D. V was trimmed by 5 bases and J by 7 bases, leaving 11 bases between them. Germline V gene lookup returns CDR1 SGHRS and CDR2 YFSETQ. The length of the CDR3 is 12 residues. The CDR3 coding sequence is TGCGCCAGCAGGGAACAAGGGCATACGCAGTATTTT. This gives the protein CASREQGHTQYF. The full variable domain, with the rest looked up from reference TRBV5-1 and TRBJ2-3, is KAGVTQTPRYLIKTRGQQVTLSCSPISGHRSVSWYQQTPGQGLQFLFEYFSETQRNKGNFPGRFSGRQFSNSRSEMNVSTLELGDSALYLCASREQGHTQYFGPGTRLTVL.

The DNA of the CDR3 is TGTGCCAGCAGCGTAGAGGGACTAGCGGAACCGGGGCAGTACTTC. Translation: CASSVEGLAEPGQYF. V and J are TRBV9 and TRBJ2-7, with TRBD2 identical over 11 bases. The CDR3 spans 15 residues. Trimming at V came to 0 bases and at J to 9 bases, leaving 8 bases not matched to a gene. The germline CDR1 and CDR2 sequences are SGDLS and YYNGEE.

Concerning this clone itself: This CDR3 is also generated by other DNA sequences in the sample. The chain links TRBV2 to TRBJ1-5, with unresolved D. Germline CDR1 SNHLY, CDR2 FYNNEI. With 4 bases removed from V and 1 base from J, the gap between germline ends came to 2 bases. This CDR3 is 12 amino acids long. CDR3 in amino acids: CASSGSNQPQHF. The CDR3 nucleotides are TGTGCCAGCAGTGGGAGCAATCAGCCCCAGCATTTT.

The count of this clone is one. The V and J genes are TRBV29-1 and TRBJ2-5, with TRBD2 matching 7 bases. Germline assignment: CDR1 SQVTM and CDR2 ANQGSEA. The CDR3 is made up of 14 amino acids. Losses at the gene ends were 5 bases for V and 4 bases for J; bases not matched to a gene: 10. The CDR3 DNA is TGCAGCGTTCAATCGACTAGCTTAGGAGAGACCCAGTACTTC. Protein: CSVQSTSLGETQYF.

The chain couples TRBV9 to TRBJ2-1; D tentatively reads TRBD1 or TRBD2 (5 bases each). Germline-derived CDR1 and CDR2 are SGDLS and YYNGEE. Trimming stripped 0 bases from V and 0 bases from J, with 10 bases between. There are 16 residues in the CDR3. CDR3 coding DNA: TGTGCCAGCAGCGTAGGAGGGGATGTCTCCTACAATGAGCAGTTCTTC. Translation: CASSVGGDVSYNEQFF.

The chain uses TRBV5-1 and TRBJ2-3; tentatively, D is TRBD1 (6 bases). Germline V gene lookup returns CDR1 SGHRS and CDR2 YFSETQ. This CDR3 spans 16 amino acids. Trimming removed 4 bases at V and 0 bases at J, with 15 bases between. The CDR3 is CASSGQGYASTDTQYF. Written as DNA, the CDR3 is TGCGCCAGCAGCGGTCAGGGGTACGCTAGCACAGATACGCAGTATTTT.

This chain's CDR3 is CASSPPGLALSTQYF. The CDR3 nucleotides are TGTGCCAGCAGCCCCCCCGGACTAGCTCTCTCTACGCAGTATTTT. This sequence joins TRBV28 and TRBJ2-3, with 8 bases matching TRBD2. J lost 8 bases, V lost 6 bases, and 13 bases had no gene match. Germline V CDR1 and CDR2: MDHEN, SYDVKM. The CDR3 is 15 amino acids.

The chain recombines TRBV28 with TRBJ2-7; D may correspond to TRBD1 or TRBD2 (5 bases each). This CDR3 spans 18 amino acids. Germline values: CDR1 MDHEN, CDR2 SYDVKM. V lost 5 bases to trimming and J lost 1 base, with 24 bases between them. CDR3 coding DNA: TGTGCCAGCAGTCCCCCCGCCGGAGTGGGGACGCTGTCCTACGAGCAGTACTTC. Translation gives CASSPPAGVGTLSYEQYF. Full variable domain (missing parts from reference TRBV28 and TRBJ2-7): DVKVTQSSRYLVKRTGEKVFLECVQDMDHENMFWYRQDPGLGLRLIYFSYDVKMKEKGDIPEGYSVSREKKERFSLILESASTNQTSMYLCASSPPAGVGTLSYEQYFGPGTRLTVT.

V usage is TRBV5-6 and J usage is TRBJ1-3; D remains unclear. Trimming removed 5 bases from V and 0 bases from J, with 6 bases in between. From germline, CDR1 is SGHDT and CDR2 YYEEEE. CDR3 size: 13 residues. CDR3 in amino acids: CASRQDSGNTIYF. CDR3 nucleotides: TGTGCCAGCAGGCAAGACTCTGGAAACACCATATATTTT.

Worth noting for this clone: Other DNA sequences in the same sample also yield this CDR3. The chain recombines TRBV29-1 with TRBJ1-1; D is perhaps TRBD1 (5 bases). Trimming shortened V by 4 bases and J by 3 bases, and 9 bases separated the two germline ends. CDR1 is SQVTM, CDR2 ANQGSEA, per germline. This CDR3 comprises 12 residues. CDR3 coding DNA: TGCAGCGTTGGTGGCAGGGACACTGAAGCTTTCTTT. Translated: CSVGGRDTEAFF.

A note on this clone: In the same sample, other DNA sequences code for this CDR3. The rearrangement joins TRBV28 to TRBJ2-2; D gene uncertain. Germline V gene lookup returns CDR1 MDHEN and CDR2 SYDVKM. The CDR3 is 11 residues long. V lost 6 bases and J 3 bases, leaving 2 bases between the germline ends. The CDR3 DNA reads TGTGCCAGCAGAGACACCGGGGAGCTGTTTTTT. Translating gives CASRDTGELFF.

The rearrangement links TRBV19 to TRBJ2-7; 11 bases are a match to TRBD2. Trimming took 1 base from V and 2 from J; bases not matched to a gene: 13. There are 19 residues in the CDR3. Germline-derived CDR1 and CDR2 are LNHDA and SQIVND (reference sequence). Written as DNA, the CDR3 is TGTGCCAGTAGTATAGTTTCCCTTAGCGGGAGGGCCTTGACCTACGAGCAGTACTTC. This encodes CASSIVSLSGRALTYEQYF.

The chain couples TRBV19 to TRBJ2-3; 9 positions match TRBD1. The trim removed 4 bases at V and 5 bases at J, leaving 7 bases unmatched. CDR1 and CDR2 (germline): LNHDA, SQIVND (reference sequence). This CDR3 has 15 residues. CDR3 DNA sequence: TGTGCCAGTAGTAGGGGGACAGGGTTTGGAGATACGCAGTATTTT. Protein sequence: CASSRGTGFGDTQYF. The whole variable domain, remainder taken from reference TRBV19 and TRBJ2-3, is DGGITQSPKYLFRKEGQNVTLSCEQNLNHDAMYWYRQDPGQGLRLIYYSQIVNDFQKGDIAEGYSVSREKKESFPLTVTSAQKNPTAFYLCASSRGTGFGDTQYFGPGTRLTVL.